The rows below give T cell receptor beta chains drawn from one sample of a study of cytomegalovirus exposure and HLA in healthy donors. Clones were read by immunoSEQ multiplex PCR, and TCRdb kept only the in-frame ones, dropping some. The top ten hold 1.5% to 2% of the sample, which has approximately 79,000 clones, about 79% seen once. Sequenced material: PBMCs. These receptors came from a middle-aged man in good health and CMV-seronegative. Both conserved end residues are part of each CDR3. Fields, in order: J gene, D gene, clone size, V gene, CDR3 protein, CDR3 DNA. A D gene is named only where the DNA matches it firmly. The size field is filled for only some rows; it gives once, few, many or a size class.

J gene: TRBJ2-1
D gene: .
clone size: .
V gene: TRBV7-8
CDR3 protein: CASSLARGSSYNEQFF
CDR3 DNA: TGTGCCAGCAGCTTAGCCCGTGGCAGCTCCTACAATGAGCAGTTCTTC

J gene: TRBJ1-1
D gene: TRBD1
clone size: .
V gene: TRBV28
CDR3 protein: CASRPLSVWGQWNTEAFF
CDR3 DNA: TGTGCCAGCAGGCCCCTTTCCGTCTGGGGACAGTGGAACACTGAAGCTTTCTTT

J gene: TRBJ1-2
D gene: TRBD1
clone size: .
V gene: TRBV11-2
CDR3 protein: CASSRETGEVYGYTF
CDR3 DNA: TGTGCCAGCAGCCGAGAGACAGGGGAGGTCTATGGCTACACCTTC

J gene: TRBJ1-2
D gene: TRBD1
clone size: once
V gene: TRBV10-3
CDR3 protein: CAIRGGVTGQDYGYTF
CDR3 DNA: TGTGCCATCAGGGGGGGAGTGACAGGGCAGGACTATGGCTACACCTTC

J gene: TRBJ1-1
D gene: .
clone size: .
V gene: TRBV30
CDR3 protein: CAWAGGVGTEAFF
CDR3 DNA: TGTGCCTGGGCCGGGGGTGTGGGGACTGAAGCTTTCTTT

J gene: TRBJ1-3
D gene: .
clone size: .
V gene: TRBV7-2
CDR3 protein: CASRDLGTDRNTIYF
CDR3 DNA: TGTGCCAGCAGAGACCTTGGGACTGACCGAAACACCATATATTTT

J gene: TRBJ2-5
D gene: TRBD2
clone size: once
V gene: TRBV5-1
CDR3 protein: CASSLLAGQETQYF
CDR3 DNA: TGCGCCAGCAGCCTACTAGCGGGACAAGAGACCCAGTACTTC

J gene: TRBJ1-1
D gene: TRBD1
clone size: once
V gene: TRBV6-1
CDR3 protein: CASNPNRGGTEAFF
CDR3 DNA: TGTGCCAGCAATCCTAACAGGGGTGGGACTGAAGCTTTCTTT

J gene: TRBJ2-7
D gene: .
clone size: .
V gene: TRBV28
CDR3 protein: CASSPLTEALNYEQYF
CDR3 DNA: TGTGCCAGCAGCCCGCTGACAGAGGCCCTTAACTACGAGCAGTACTTC

J gene: TRBJ2-3
D gene: .
clone size: .
V gene: TRBV5-1
CDR3 protein: CASSLSTPQGSRVDTQYF
CDR3 DNA: TGCGCCAGCAGCTTGTCGACACCTCAGGGGTCGCGAGTGGATACGCAGTATTTT

J gene: TRBJ1-3
D gene: .
clone size: .
V gene: TRBV5-1
CDR3 protein: CASSLAGNVNDGSGNTIYF
CDR3 DNA: TGCGCCAGCAGCTTGGCCGGGAACGTAAACGATGGATCTGGAAACACCATATATTTT

J gene: TRBJ2-2
D gene: TRBD1
clone size: .
V gene: TRBV28
CDR3 protein: CASSPAGQGVTGELFF
CDR3 DNA: TGTGCCAGCAGTCCCGCGGGACAGGGGGTCACCGGGGAGCTGTTTTTT

J gene: TRBJ2-7
D gene: TRBD2
clone size: few
V gene: TRBV7-8
CDR3 protein: CASSPNIGGSEQYF
CDR3 DNA: TGTGCCAGCAGCCCAAACATCGGGGGGTCCGAGCAGTACTTC

J gene: TRBJ2-3
D gene: .
clone size: .
V gene: TRBV28
CDR3 protein: CASSHRGRPDTQYF
CDR3 DNA: TGTGCCAGCAGTCATCGAGGGCGACCAGATACGCAGTATTTT

J gene: TRBJ2-7
D gene: .
clone size: .
V gene: TRBV7-8
CDR3 protein: CASSLIGGTNYEQYF
CDR3 DNA: TGTGCCAGCAGCCTAATCGGCGGGACCAACTACGAGCAGTACTTC

J gene: TRBJ2-1
D gene: .
clone size: .
V gene: TRBV4-2
CDR3 protein: CASSQSFTDFYNEQFF
CDR3 DNA: TGTGCCAGCAGCCAATCATTCACGGACTTCTACAATGAGCAGTTCTTC

J gene: TRBJ2-2
D gene: TRBD1
clone size: few
V gene: TRBV2
CDR3 protein: CASSMGQGTGELFF
CDR3 DNA: TGTGCCAGCAGCATGGGACAGGGCACCGGGGAGCTGTTTTTT

J gene: TRBJ2-6
D gene: .
clone size: .
V gene: TRBV11-2
CDR3 protein: CASSSIILTGANVLTF
CDR3 DNA: TGTGCCAGCAGTTCTATTATACTAACTGGGGCCAACGTCCTGACTTTC